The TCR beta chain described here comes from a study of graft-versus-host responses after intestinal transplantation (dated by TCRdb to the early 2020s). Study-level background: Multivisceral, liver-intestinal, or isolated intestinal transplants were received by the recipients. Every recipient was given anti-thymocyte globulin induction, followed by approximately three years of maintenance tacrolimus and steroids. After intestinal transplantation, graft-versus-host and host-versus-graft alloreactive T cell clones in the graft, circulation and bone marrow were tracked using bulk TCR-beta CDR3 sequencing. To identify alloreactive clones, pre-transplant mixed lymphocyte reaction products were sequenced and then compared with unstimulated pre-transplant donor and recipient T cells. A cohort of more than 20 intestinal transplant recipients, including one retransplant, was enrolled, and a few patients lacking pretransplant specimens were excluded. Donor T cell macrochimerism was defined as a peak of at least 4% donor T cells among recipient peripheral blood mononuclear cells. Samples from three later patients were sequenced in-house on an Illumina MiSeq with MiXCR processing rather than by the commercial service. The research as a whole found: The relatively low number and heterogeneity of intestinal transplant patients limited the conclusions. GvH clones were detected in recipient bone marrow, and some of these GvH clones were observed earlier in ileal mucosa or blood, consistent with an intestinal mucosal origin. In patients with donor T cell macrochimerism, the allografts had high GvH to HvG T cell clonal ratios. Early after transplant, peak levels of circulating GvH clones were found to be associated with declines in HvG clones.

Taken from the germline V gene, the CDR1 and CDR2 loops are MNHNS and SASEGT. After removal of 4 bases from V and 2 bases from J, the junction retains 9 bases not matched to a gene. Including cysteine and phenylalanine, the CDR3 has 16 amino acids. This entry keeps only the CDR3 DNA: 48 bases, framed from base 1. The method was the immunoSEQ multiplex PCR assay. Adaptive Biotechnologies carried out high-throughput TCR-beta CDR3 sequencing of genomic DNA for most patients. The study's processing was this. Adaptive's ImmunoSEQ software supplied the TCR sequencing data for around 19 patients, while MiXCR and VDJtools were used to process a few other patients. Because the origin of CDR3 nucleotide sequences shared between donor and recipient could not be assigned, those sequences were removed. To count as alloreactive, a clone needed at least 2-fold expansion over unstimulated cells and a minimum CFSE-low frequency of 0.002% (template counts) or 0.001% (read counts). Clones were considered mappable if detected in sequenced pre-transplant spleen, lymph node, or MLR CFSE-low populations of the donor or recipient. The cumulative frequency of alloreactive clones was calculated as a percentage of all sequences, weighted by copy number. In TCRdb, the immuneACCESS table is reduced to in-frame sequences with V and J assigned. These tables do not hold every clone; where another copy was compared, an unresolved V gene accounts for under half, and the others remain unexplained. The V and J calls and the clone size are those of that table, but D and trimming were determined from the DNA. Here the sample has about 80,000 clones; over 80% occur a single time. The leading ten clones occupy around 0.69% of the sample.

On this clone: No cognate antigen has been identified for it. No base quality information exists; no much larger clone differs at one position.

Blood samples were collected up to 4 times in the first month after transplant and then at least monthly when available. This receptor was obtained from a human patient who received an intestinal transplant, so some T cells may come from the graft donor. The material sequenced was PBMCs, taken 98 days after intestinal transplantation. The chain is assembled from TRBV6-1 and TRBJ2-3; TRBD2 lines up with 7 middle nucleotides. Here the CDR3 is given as CASSGTLARATDTQYF. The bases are TGTGCCAGCAGTGGGACACTAGCGAGAGCCACAGATACGCAGTATTTT.